The 24 T cell receptor beta chains given below trace back to one sample, sequenced in a study of blood T cell repertoires in COVID-19. The protocol was immunoSEQ multiplex PCR, while the TCRdb copy is restricted to in-frame clones and leaves out a portion. The sample records 10,000 to 15,000 clones, around 70% being singletons. The sequencing sample was made of peripheral blood. All receptors derive from a man aged 55-75 years with COVID-19, enrolled during active disease.

This chain uses TRBV7-8 with TRBJ2-1, with 12 positions matching TRBD2. This CDR3 has 16 amino acids. Trimming at V came to 0 bases and at J to 6 bases, leaving 3 bases not matched to a gene. Germline CDR1 SGHVS, CDR2 FQNEAQ. CDR3 DNA sequence: TGTGCCAGCAGCTTAGCTGGGACTAGCGGGTTCAATGAGCAGTTCTTC. Its translation: CASSLAGTSGFNEQFF.

This clone has just one count. The chain employs TRBV7-3 and TRBJ2-1; 7 bases match TRBD1. J lost 4 bases, V lost 5 bases, and 2 bases had no gene match. The CDR3 contains 13 residues. Germline V CDR1 and CDR2: SGHTA, FQGTGA. The CDR3 DNA sequence: TGTGCCAGCAGCCGGGGACAGTACAATGAGCAGTTCTTC. This sequence encodes CASSRGQYNEQFF.

This rearrangement joins TRBV6-5 to TRBJ2-7; the match to TRBD2 covers 9 bases. Germline CDR1 MNHEY, CDR2 SVGAGI. The CDR3 length is 15 residues. The J segment lost 8 bases and the V segment lost 2 bases, leaving 10 bases of the junction unmatched. The CDR3 nucleotides are TGTGCCAGCAGTTACCGCGGCGGGGGGGCTATAAAGCAGTACTTC. It yields the protein CASSYRGGGAIKQYF.

This clone was counted only a few times. The V and J genes are TRBV27 and TRBJ2-7; perhaps TRBD2 as D (5 bases). In germline, CDR1 is MNHEY, CDR2 SMNVEV (reference sequence). V lost 5 bases to trimming and J lost 7 bases, with 18 bases between them. The CDR3 spans 14 residues. The CDR3 region has the DNA TGTGCCAGCAGTCCCGACTATCGGGGTGGGGAGCAGTACTTC. It is translated as CASSPDYRGGEQYF.

The chain recombines TRBV30 with TRBJ2-7, with a tentative D call TRBD1 (6 bases). The CDR3 runs to 14 residues. The ends were cut back, 4 bases at V and 6 bases at J, with 19 bases in the middle. Germline V CDR1 and CDR2: GTSNPN, SVGIG (reference sequence). CDR3 region: CAWNRVGALSEQYF. The CDR3 nucleotides read TGTGCCTGGAATCGGGTGGGGGCCTTAAGCGAGCAGTACTTC.

The chain joins TRBV19 to TRBJ2-1, with TRBD2 matching 9 bases. The CDR3 totals 20 residues. V was pared by 4 bases and J by 0 bases, with 16 bases of the junction left unmatched. CDR1 LNHDA and CDR2 SQIVND come from the germline V gene (reference sequence). Here the CDR3 reads CASSKGGPAGGPSSYNEQFF. In DNA form, the CDR3 reads TGTGCCAGTAGTAAGGGCGGCCCAGCGGGGGGCCCCAGCTCCTACAATGAGCAGTTCTTC. Full variable domain (rest looked up from reference TRBV19 and TRBJ2-1): DGGITQSPKYLFRKEGQNVTLSCEQNLNHDAMYWYRQDPGQGLRLIYYSQIVNDFQKGDIAEGYSVSREKKESFPLTVTSAQKNPTAFYLCASSKGGPAGGPSSYNEQFFGPGTRLTVL.

The rearrangement links TRBV10-3 to TRBJ2-1; D perhaps matches TRBD1 (6 bases). The CDR3 is 13 amino acids. V gave up 5 bases and J gave up 5 bases, with 10 bases separating them. Per germline, CDR1 ENHRY and CDR2 SYGVKD. The CDR3: CAISTGLDNEQFF. The DNA for the CDR3 is TGTGCCATCAGTACAGGGTTGGACAATGAGCAGTTCTTC.

The chain recombines TRBV7-3 with TRBJ1-3; D is ambiguous. The V end lost 4 bases, the J end lost 4 bases, and 8 bases lay between the germline ends. The CDR3 consists of 13 residues. Germline lookup yields CDR1 SGHTA and CDR2 FQGTGA. DNA of the CDR3: TGTGCCAGCAGCTCCGGGAGCGGAAACACCATATATTTT. Amino acid sequence: CASSSGSGNTIYF.

The chain recombines TRBV7-8 with TRBJ2-1; possible D gene TRBD2, 5 bases. V was shortened by 5 bases and J by 7 bases, with 9 bases between the two germline ends. Germline CDR1 reads SGHVS; CDR2 reads FQNEAQ. This CDR3 is 12 amino acids long. CDR3 region: CASSPGINEQFF. DNA of the CDR3: TGTGCCAGCAGCCCGGGGATTAATGAGCAGTTCTTC.

The CDR3 region is CASSQPDYGYTF. The CDR3 bases are TGCGCCAGCAGCCAACCGGACTATGGCTACACCTTC. This chain joins TRBV4-1 and TRBJ1-2, with D unclear. In germline, CDR1 is MGHRA, CDR2 YSYEKL. V lost 2 bases and J lost 3, with 4 bases in between. The CDR3 has 12 residues.

The chain combines TRBV2 with TRBJ2-1; perhaps TRBD1 as D (6 bases). Trimming removed 2 bases at V and 8 bases at J, with 16 bases between. The germline CDR1 and CDR2 sequences are SNHLY and FYNNEI. CDR3 length equals 15 residues. The CDR3 sequence is CASSEQGSRGDEQFF. DNA for the CDR3: TGTGCCAGCAGTGAACAGGGGTCTCGGGGCGATGAGCAGTTCTTC.

The chain employs TRBV3-1 (or the pseudogene TRBV3-2) and TRBJ1-1; 8 bases fit TRBD1. V shed 3 bases, J shed 1 base, and the junction held 7 bases outside the gene matches. This CDR3 comprises 16 residues. Germline V gene data show CDR1 as LGHDT and CDR2 as YNNKEL (reference sequence). The CDR3 loop reads CASSQPSGTGNTEAFF. The CDR3 DNA reads as TGTGCCAGCAGCCAGCCCTCCGGGACAGGGAACACTGAAGCTTTCTTT.

This clone was observed a handful of times. The chain carries TRBV5-1 and TRBJ1-6; D not resolved. This CDR3 contains 13 residues. CDR1 and CDR2 from the germline V gene are SGHRS and YFSETQ. V dropped 1 base and J dropped 8 bases, with 7 bases sitting between them. CDR3 in DNA: TGCGCCAGCAGCTTGAAACTGGATTCACCCCTCCACTTT. Its translation: CASSLKLDSPLHF.

CDR3 nucleotides: TGTGGCCTAGGACAGTTAGGGACCGGGGAGCTGTTTTTT. This sequence encodes CGLGQLGTGELFF. V and J are TRBV2 and TRBJ2-2; TRBD1 is a possible D gene (6 bases). Germline-derived CDR1 and CDR2 are SNHLY and FYNNEI. This CDR3 is built from 13 residues.

The J gene is TRBJ2-1, the V gene TRBV19, with a tentative D call TRBD1 (5 bases). The CDR3 runs to 14 residues. V was shortened by 3 bases and J by 6 bases, with 12 bases between the two germline ends. Per germline, CDR1 LNHDA and CDR2 SQIVND (reference sequence). CDR3 in DNA: TGTGCCAGTAGTATTTCTGGGGCCGGCAATGAGCAGTTCTTC. This encodes CASSISGAGNEQFF.

The chain carries TRBV4-3 and TRBJ1-2; 8 bases fit TRBD1. This CDR3 region has 15 residues. Germline trimming cut 0 bases from V and 6 bases from J; bases unmatched to any gene: 6. Germline CDR1 and CDR2: LGHNA and YSLEER. The CDR3 bases are TGCGCCAGCAGCCAAGACCCGACAGGGGTAAATGGCTACACCTTC. It yields the protein CASSQDPTGVNGYTF.

This clone is labeled as medium-sized. This chain uses TRBV6-2 or TRBV6-3 with TRBJ1-1; 8 bases fit TRBD1. The CDR3 consists of 14 residues. The V and J ends lost 4 bases and 6 bases, in that order; junction bases with no gene match: 7. Germline V gives CDR1 MNHEY, CDR2 SVGEGT. This chain's CDR3 is CASSLTGDIPEAFF. The CDR3 nucleotides read TGTGCCAGCAGTTTGACAGGGGACATACCTGAAGCTTTCTTT.

The CDR3 loop is CASSGQVNTEAFF. In DNA form, the CDR3 reads TGTGCCAGCAGCGGACAGGTGAACACTGAAGCTTTCTTT. The chain combines TRBV3-1 (or the pseudogene TRBV3-2) with TRBJ1-1, with 7 bases that match TRBD1. Germline assignment: CDR1 LGHDT and CDR2 YNNKEL (reference sequence). This CDR3 spans 13 amino acids. V lost 5 bases to trimming and J lost 0 bases; unmatched junction nucleotides: 0.

This sequence joins TRBV18 and TRBJ1-1; D gene unclear. Germline CDR1 KGHSH, CDR2 LQKENI. The CDR3 runs to 13 residues. Deletions cut 6 bases from V and 1 base from J, with 9 bases between. DNA of the CDR3: TGTGCCAGCTCGCTACAGCAGAACACTGAAGCTTTCTTT. This translates into CASSLQQNTEAFF.

This chain connects TRBV2 to TRBJ2-6, with D possibly TRBD1 on 6 matching bases. V lost 3 bases, J lost 4 bases, and 16 bases lay in between. The CDR3 is made up of 17 amino acids. The germline V gene has CDR1 SNHLY and CDR2 FYNNEI. For the CDR3, the DNA is TGTGCCAGCAGTGACCCGGGGACAAGAGTCGGGGCCAACGTCCTGACTTTC. Translation: CASSDPGTRVGANVLTF.

This clone was recorded a few times. The rearrangement joins TRBV2 to TRBJ1-2, with TRBD1 identical over 8 bases. Germline V gene sequence: CDR1 SNHLY, CDR2 FYNNEI. V gave up 7 bases and J gave up 5 bases; unmatched junction bases: 9. The CDR3 covers 14 residues. This chain's CDR3 is CASTGGSSLYGYTF. CDR3 DNA: TGTGCCAGCACAGGGGGCAGCTCTCTTTATGGCTACACCTTC.

A single count supports this clone. J is TRBJ1-1 and V is TRBV7-6; D ambiguous. The CDR3 sequence is 13 residues long. Germline CDR1 is SGHVS and CDR2 is FNYEAQ. V was cut by 3 bases and J by 2 bases, with 7 bases left in between. DNA of the CDR3: TGTGCCAGCAGCTTTTCGGGAAACACTGAAGCTTTCTTT. It specifies CASSFSGNTEAFF.

This clone appeared a few times. CDR3 bases: TGTGCCAGCAGTGAATACGGAGATACGCAGTATTTT. This translates into CASSEYGDTQYF. The V call is TRBV2, the J call TRBJ2-3; no definite D call. V lost 2 bases, J lost 5 bases, and 5 bases lay in between. The CDR3 runs 12 residues. CDR1 and CDR2 (germline): SNHLY, FYNNEI. Supplemented by reference TRBV2 and TRBJ2-3, the full variable domain reads EPEVTQTPSHQVTQMGQEVILRCVPISNHLYFYWYRQILGQKVEFLVSFYNNEISEKSEIFDDQFSVERPDGSNFTLKIRSTKLEDSAMYFCASSEYGDTQYFGPGTRLTVL.

This chain connects TRBV2 to TRBJ1-2, with D tentatively TRBD1 (5 bases). The length of the CDR3 is 15 residues. The germline V and J ends were trimmed by 4 bases and 2 bases, with 14 bases remaining between them. The germline V gene has CDR1 SNHLY and CDR2 FYNNEI. The CDR3 DNA reads TGTGCCAGCAGTGTTGGCGGGGGAAGCAACTATGGCTACACCTTC. This translates into CASSVGGGSNYGYTF. The variable domain in full, completed from reference TRBV2 and TRBJ1-2, reads EPEVTQTPSHQVTQMGQEVILRCVPISNHLYFYWYRQILGQKVEFLVSFYNNEISEKSEIFDDQFSVERPDGSNFTLKIRSTKLEDSAMYFCASSVGGGSNYGYTFGSGTRLTVV.